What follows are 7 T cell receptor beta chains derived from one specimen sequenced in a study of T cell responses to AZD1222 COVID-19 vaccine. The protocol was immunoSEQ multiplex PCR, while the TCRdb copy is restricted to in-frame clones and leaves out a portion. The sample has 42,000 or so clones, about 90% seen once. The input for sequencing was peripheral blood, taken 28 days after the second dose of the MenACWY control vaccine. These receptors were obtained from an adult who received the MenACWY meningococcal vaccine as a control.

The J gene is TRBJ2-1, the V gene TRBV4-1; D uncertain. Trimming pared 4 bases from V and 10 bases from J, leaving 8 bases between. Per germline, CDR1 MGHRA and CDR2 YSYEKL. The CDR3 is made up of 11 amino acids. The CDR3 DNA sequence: TGCGCCAGCAGCCGAGGCGGCGAGCAGTTCTTC. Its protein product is CASSRGGEQFF.

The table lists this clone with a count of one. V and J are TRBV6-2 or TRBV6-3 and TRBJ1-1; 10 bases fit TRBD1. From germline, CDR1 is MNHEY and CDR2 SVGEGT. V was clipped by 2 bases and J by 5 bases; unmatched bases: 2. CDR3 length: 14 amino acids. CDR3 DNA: TGTGCCAGCAGTTACCGGACAGGGGGGACTGAAGCTTTCTTT. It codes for CASSYRTGGTEAFF.

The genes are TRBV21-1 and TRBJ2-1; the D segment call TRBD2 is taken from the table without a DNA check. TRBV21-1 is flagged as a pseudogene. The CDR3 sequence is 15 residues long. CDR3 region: CASSKAPDWDNEQFF. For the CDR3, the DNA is TGTGCCAGCAGCAAAGCCCCCGACTGGGACAATGAGCAGTTCTTC.

The CDR3 region has the DNA TGTGCCTGGAGGAGATGGGGGGACTATGGCTACACCTTC. This translates into CAWRRWGDYGYTF. The chain recombines TRBV30 with TRBJ1-2; perhaps TRBD1 as D (5 bases). The V gene lost 3 bases and the J gene lost 3 bases, with 11 bases spanning the gap. The CDR3 is 13 amino acids. Per the germline V gene, CDR1 is GTSNPN and CDR2 is SVGIG (reference sequence).

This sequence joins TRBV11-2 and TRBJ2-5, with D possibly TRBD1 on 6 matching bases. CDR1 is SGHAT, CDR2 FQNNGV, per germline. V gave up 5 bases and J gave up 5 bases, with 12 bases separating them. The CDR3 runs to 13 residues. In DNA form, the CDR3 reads TGTGCCAGCAGCAAGGGGGTCCAGGAGACCCAGTACTTC. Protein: CASSKGVQETQYF.

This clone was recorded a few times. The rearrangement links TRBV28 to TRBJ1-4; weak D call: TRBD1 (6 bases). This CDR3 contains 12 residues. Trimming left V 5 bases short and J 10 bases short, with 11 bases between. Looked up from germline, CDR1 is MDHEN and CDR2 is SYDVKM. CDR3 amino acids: CASSPPQGKLFF. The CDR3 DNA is TGTGCCAGCAGTCCTCCACAGGGAAAACTGTTTTTT.

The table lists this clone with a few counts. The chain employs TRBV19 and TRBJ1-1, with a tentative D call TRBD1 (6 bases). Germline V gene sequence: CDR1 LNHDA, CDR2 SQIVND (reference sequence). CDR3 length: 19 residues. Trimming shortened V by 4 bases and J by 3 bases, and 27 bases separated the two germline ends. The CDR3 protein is CASSTLLTGARRKYTEAFF. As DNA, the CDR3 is TGTGCCAGTAGTACACTCCTGACAGGCGCTCGGAGGAAATACACTGAAGCTTTCTTT.